These T cell receptor beta chains were read from a single sample in a study of blood T cells in healthy people across ages. TCRdb re-derived calls from the 5' RACE reads in MiXCR, one entry per CDR3 protein. The repertoire has nearly 1 million distinct CDR3 sequences, roughly 47% of them found once; the top ten carry roughly 23%. Material: blood. Receptors were obtained from a woman in her sixties in good health. Both conserved end residues are part of each CDR3. A D gene is named only where the DNA matches it firmly. For some rows the clone size is stated as once, few or many, or as a class when expanded; others skip it.

CASSESSAPNSYNEQFF	TGTGCCAGCAGTGAATCAAGCGCACCTAACTCCTACAATGAGCAGTTCTTC	-	-	TRBJ2-1	TRBV2
CASSRLGWTDTQYF	TGCGCCAGCAGCCGGCTTGGGTGGACAGATACGCAGTATTTT	few	-	TRBJ2-3	TRBV4-1
CSASSPVRGAYGYTF	TGCAGTGCTAGTTCCCCGGTGAGGGGAGCCTATGGCTACACCTTC	-	-	TRBJ1-2	TRBV20-1
CASITTGSRTEAFF	TGTGCCAGCATCACTACAGGGTCGAGGACTGAAGCTTTCTTT	few	-	TRBJ1-1	TRBV6-6
CASSSGDRTRTDTQYF	TGCGCCAGCAGCTCGGGGGACAGGACGAGGACAGATACGCAGTATTTT	few	TRBD1	TRBJ2-3	TRBV5-1
CSARVPGAGYEQYF	TGCAGTGCTAGAGTCCCGGGGGCAGGCTACGAGCAGTACTTC	few	-	TRBJ2-7	TRBV20-1
CASSRPDGSDEQFF	TGTGCCAGCAGCCGACCCGACGGGAGTGATGAGCAGTTCTTC	few	-	TRBJ2-1	TRBV4-2
CASSKLAGSNNEQFF	TGTGCCAGCAGCAAACTAGCGGGATCGAACAATGAGCAGTTCTTC	-	TRBD2	TRBJ2-1	TRBV3-1
CSARVVAQETQYF	TGCAGTGCTAGAGTTGTAGCCCAAGAGACCCAGTACTTC	-	-	TRBJ2-5	TRBV20-1
CSVRVSEGETQYF	TGCAGCGTCCGGGTCTCGGAAGGAGAGACCCAGTACTTC	many	-	TRBJ2-5	TRBV29-1
CASSFDKGAGETQYF	TGTGCCAGCAGCTTCGACAAGGGAGCGGGTGAGACCCAGTACTTC	few	-	TRBJ2-5	TRBV7-2
CASSLAVAVNTGELFF	TGTGCCAGCAGTTTAGCGGTCGCTGTGAACACCGGGGAGCTGTTTTTT	-	-	TRBJ2-2	TRBV12-3/TRBV12-4
CASISGRNSYEQYF	TGTGCCAGCATAAGCGGCCGGAACTCCTACGAGCAGTACTTC	many	-	TRBJ2-7	TRBV6-5
CSGTETGLSTDTQYF	TGCAGCGGCACGGAGACAGGCCTCTCCACAGATACGCAGTATTTT	-	-	TRBJ2-3	TRBV29-1
CASSYSQGWSEAFF	TGTGCCAGCAGTTACTCGCAAGGCTGGAGTGAAGCTTTCTTT	few	-	TRBJ1-1	TRBV6-2/TRBV6-3
CASSLELGLSEQFF	TGTGCCAGCAGCTTAGAGCTGGGTTTGAGTGAGCAGTTCTTC	-	-	TRBJ2-1	TRBV7-9
CASTLLAEGYNEQFF	TGCGCCAGCACCTTACTAGCGGAGGGGTACAATGAGCAGTTCTTC	-	TRBD2	TRBJ2-1	TRBV4-1
CASSVVASVSPGELFF	TGTGCCAGCAGTGTAGTGGCTAGCGTCAGTCCCGGGGAGCTGTTTTTT	-	-	TRBJ2-2	TRBV28
CASRWSSGSSEQFF	TGCGCCAGCAGGTGGTCTAGCGGGAGTAGTGAGCAGTTCTTC	-	TRBD2	TRBJ2-1	TRBV4-1
CASSLRSLREGVANEQFF	TGTGCCAGCAGCCTTAGATCCCTACGGGAGGGCGTGGCAAATGAGCAGTTCTTC	-	TRBD2	TRBJ2-1	TRBV7-9
CSASRGELFF	TGCAGTGCTAGCCGGGGGGAGCTGTTTTTT	few	-	TRBJ2-2	TRBV20-1
CASSPGLAGEAETQYF	TGCGCCAGCAGCCCCGGACTAGCGGGAGAGGCAGAGACGCAGTATTTT	once	TRBD2	TRBJ2-3	TRBV5-1
CASSEVRARYSTDTRYF	TGTGCCAGCAGTGAAGTACGCGCGAGATACTCTACAGATACGCGGTATTTT	-	-	TRBJ2-3	TRBV2
CATSDRLAGDGEQFF	TGTGCCACCAGTGACCGACTAGCGGGAGACGGTGAGCAGTTCTTC	-	TRBD2	TRBJ2-1	TRBV24-1